What follows is one T cell receptor beta chain and its context. Selected positively for CCR7 and CD45RO-negative, naive CD8 cells excluded terminally differentiated effector memory CD45RA+ cells. CDR1 and CDR2 from the germline V gene are LNHDA and SQIVND (reference sequence). V gave up 1 base and J gave up 6 bases, with 13 bases separating them. This CDR3 comprises 14 residues. Sequencing was performed with immunoSEQ multiplex PCR; in TCRdb, only in-frame clones are kept and a portion is missing. The sample yields about 2 million clones, about 95% seen once. The source of the sample is a study of shared clonotypes between healthy human individuals. Background on the study: Per donor, CD8 memory used one plate, CD8 naive used two, CD4 memory used three and CD4 naive used three.

The receptor was derived from a young man in good health. The chain is built from TRBV19 and TRBJ2-7; no definite D call. Sequencing input: naive CD8+ T cells sorted from blood. As DNA, the CDR3 is TGTGCCAGTAGTATAGCGGGTATCCAGAGCGAGCAGTACTTC. Its translation: CASSIAGIQSEQYF.